These 18 T cell receptor beta chains were all obtained from the same sample, sequenced in a study of spatial heterogeneity in lung cancer. Study-wide results and limits: In tumors, expanded intratumoral alpha and beta TCR counts tracked mutation counts.

TCRdb recomputed calls from the 5' RACE reads with MiXCR, one row per CDR3 protein. In the table there are 20,000 to 30,000 distinct CDR3 sequences, approximately 9% of which are singletons. These receptors are not linked to any known antigen. This sample's time point: sample taken at primary tumor resection. The sequencing used lung tumor tissue, collected at surgery. The receptors were gathered from a male donor with early-stage non-small cell lung cancer.

The V and J genes are TRBV18 and TRBJ2-1, with 7 nucleotides matching TRBD1. Germline V CDR1 and CDR2: KGHSH, LQKENI. V shed 3 bases and J 7 bases; nucleotides not matched to a gene: 0. This CDR3 has 12 amino acids. The CDR3 loop reads CASSPTGNEQFF. CDR3 coding DNA: TGTGCCAGCTCACCGACAGGGAATGAGCAGTTCTTC.

This clonotype has just a few counts. The chain couples TRBV27 to TRBJ2-7, with D possibly matching TRBD2 (5 bases). Trimming took 11 bases from V and 7 from J, leaving 21 bases between them. Germline V gene lookup returns CDR1 MNHEY and CDR2 SMNVEV (reference sequence). This CDR3 contains 13 residues. In DNA form, the CDR3 reads TGTGCCGCCTCCGCGACCCGAGGAGGAGAGCAGTACTTC. It codes for CAASATRGGEQYF.

Comment on this clonotype: A much larger clone lies one base from this, so it may be a read error. The rearrangement joins TRBV9 to TRBJ2-1; D possibly corresponds to TRBD2 (6 bases). The CDR3 length is 12 residues. Germline CDR1 SGDLS, CDR2 YYNGEE. The CDR3 sequence is CSSSAGSKEQFF. CDR3 DNA: TGTTCCAGCAGCGCCGGGAGTAAGGAGCAGTTCTTC.

This clonotype has ten or more counts. The DNA for the CDR3 is TGTGCCAGCAGCCTAGGAGGGCCGAGCTCCTACAATGAGCAGTTCTTC. Translating gives CASSLGGPSSYNEQFF. The V call is TRBV5-6, the J call TRBJ2-1, with D possibly matching TRBD2 (6 bases). Germline values: CDR1 SGHDT, CDR2 YYEEEE. The CDR3 is made up of 16 amino acids. V was clipped by 4 bases and J by 0 bases, with 14 bases between them.

This clonotype has ten or more counts. The CDR3 DNA reads as TGTGCCACCACAGGGGGCTATTACAATGAGCAGTTCTTC. This gives the protein CATTGGYYNEQFF. V and J are TRBV24-1 and TRBJ2-1, with 8 bases identical to TRBD1. This CDR3 has 13 residues. Germline V gene data show CDR1 as KGHDR and CDR2 as SFDVKD. J gave up 4 bases and V 8 bases, and 3 bases lay outside the gene matches.

The chain joins TRBV27 to TRBJ2-3, with D tentatively TRBD2 (6 bases). Per the germline V gene, CDR1 is MNHEY and CDR2 is SMNVEV (reference sequence). The CDR3 is 14 residues long. V was trimmed by 7 bases and J by 0 bases, leaving 11 bases between them. CDR3 region: CASNGGISTDTQYF. In DNA, the CDR3 is TGTGCCAGCAATGGCGGGATTAGCACAGATACGCAGTATTTT.

This clonotype was found many times. The J gene is TRBJ2-3, the V gene TRBV24-1, with D possibly called TRBD1 or TRBD2 (5 bases each). This CDR3 contains 14 residues. V was clipped by 7 bases and J by 4 bases, with 14 bases between them. Germline CDR1 is KGHDR and CDR2 is SFDVKD. CDR3 nucleotide sequence: TGTGCCACCAGAGGCCGAGGGGACGCAGATACGCAGTATTTT. Protein product: CATRGRGDADTQYF.

This clonotype was picked up many times. The V gene is TRBV4-2, the J gene TRBJ2-7; no firm D call. Germline loops: CDR1 LGHNA, CDR2 YNFKEQ. V lost 0 bases to trimming and J lost 6 bases, with 6 bases between them. This CDR3 region has 12 residues. The CDR3 DNA reads TGTGCCAGCAGCCAAGATCGGAGCGAGCAGTACTTC. This sequence encodes CASSQDRSEQYF.

This clonotype was observed many times. The V and J genes are TRBV9 and TRBJ2-5, with TRBD2 matching 8 bases. This CDR3 is built from 15 residues. Trimming took 2 bases from V and 2 from J; bases not matched to a gene: 5. Per the germline V gene, CDR1 is SGDLS and CDR2 is YYNGEE. CDR3 nucleotide sequence: TGTGCCAGCAGCGTGCTAGCGGGCCAACAAGAGACCCAGTACTTC. Protein sequence: CASSVLAGQQETQYF.

As for this clonotype: This may be a read error: a much more frequent sequence differs by one nucleotide. The chain has TRBV7-2 and TRBJ2-1; tentatively, D is TRBD2 (5 bases). Trimming cost V 2 bases and J 5 bases, with 19 bases left between them. The CDR3 has 17 amino acids. Germline CDR1 reads SGHTA; CDR2 reads FQGNSA. The CDR3 spells CASSLLQRAVRDNEQFF. In nucleotides, the CDR3 is TGTGCCAGCAGCTTACTACAGAGGGCAGTACGGGACAATGAGCAGTTCTTC.

The table lists this clonotype with many counts. This sequence joins TRBV11-2 and TRBJ2-1; D perhaps matches TRBD2 (5 bases). V was pared by 6 bases and J by 10 bases, with 13 bases between. Germline values: CDR1 SGHAT, CDR2 FQNNGV. CDR3 length: 12 residues. The CDR3 region has the DNA TGTGCCAGCAGTTTTAGCGAATCAGAGCAGTTCTTC. The encoded protein is CASSFSESEQFF. Drawing the rest from reference TRBV11-2 and TRBJ2-1, the complete variable domain is EAGVAQSPRYKIIEKRQSVAFWCNPISGHATLYWYQQILGQGPKLLIQFQNNGVVDDSQLPKDRFSAERLKGVDSTLKIQPAKLEDSAVYLCASSFSESEQFFGPGTRLTVL.

This clonotype was found many times. The gene calls are TRBV20-1 and TRBJ1-1; D is unclear. The CDR3 loop spans 12 amino acids. Germline CDR1 is DFQATT and CDR2 is SNEGSKA (reference sequence). Trimming took off 6 bases at V and 0 bases at J, with 8 bases between the two ends. The CDR3, as DNA: TGCAGTGCCCGGGCCTTGAACACTGAAGCTTTCTTT. It translates to CSARALNTEAFF.

This clonotype was found many times. V usage is TRBV7-2 and J usage is TRBJ1-1; no clear D. Germline V gene data show CDR1 as SGHTA and CDR2 as FQGNSA. CDR3 size: 14 residues. V was cut by 1 base and J by 3 bases, with 9 bases left in between. The CDR3 region has the DNA TGTGCCAGCAGCTTAGATGGGGAGGACACTGAAGCTTTCTTT. Residues: CASSLDGEDTEAFF.

This clonotype was observed many times. This chain uses TRBV20-1 with TRBJ1-2; no clear D gene. This CDR3 is built from 16 residues. V lost 7 bases, J lost 2 bases, and 23 bases lay in between. Germline V gene data show CDR1 as DFQATT and CDR2 as SNEGSKA (reference sequence). In DNA, the CDR3 is TGCAGTGGCACCGGGCTGGGTCAGTTGAGGAACTATGGCTACACCTTC. Its translation is CSGTGLGQLRNYGYTF.

There are many counts of this clonotype. In DNA form, the CDR3 reads TGTGCCAGCAGCTCCCCGAGCACAGGGAACACTGAAGCTTTCTTT. It specifies CASSSPSTGNTEAFF. This sequence joins TRBV7-9 and TRBJ1-1, with D possibly matching TRBD1 (5 bases). The CDR3 totals 15 residues. Trimming removed 4 bases from V and 1 base from J, with 13 bases in between. Germline lookup yields CDR1 SEHNR and CDR2 FQNEAQ (reference sequence).

On this clonotype itself: At one end, the junction sequence differs from germline, possibly due to a read error. The gene calls are TRBV27 and TRBJ2-1; D not certain. The CDR3 is 16 amino acids. Looked up from germline, CDR1 is MNHEY and CDR2 is SMNVEV (reference sequence). The chain's CDR3 is CASSISAGDPYNEQFF. CDR3 coding DNA: TGTGCCAGCAGTATATCAGCCGGCGACCCCTACAATGAGCAGTTCTTC.

This clonotype has ten or more counts. The chain has TRBV5-1 and TRBJ1-1, with 9 bases fitting TRBD1. Germline-derived CDR1 and CDR2 are SGHRS and YFSETQ. J gave up 4 bases and V 4 bases, and 8 bases lay outside the gene matches. This CDR3 contains 15 residues. The DNA of the CDR3 is TGCGCCAGCAGCCTAGGGACAGGGCGGTCCACTGAAGCTTTCTTT. It is translated as CASSLGTGRSTEAFF.

The V and J genes are TRBV23-1 and TRBJ2-3; 7 bases match TRBD2. TRBV23-1 is filed as an ORF, its function uncertain. Losses at the gene ends were 0 bases for V and 0 bases for J; bases not matched to a gene: 9. The CDR3 spans 18 residues. CDR3 coding DNA: TGCGCCAGCAGTCAATCTCGCGAAGCGGGGTCTAGCACAGATACGCAGTATTTT. It yields the protein CASSQSREAGSSTDTQYF.